This entry lists 8 T cell receptor beta chains sequenced from one sample in a study of neurological immune-mediated disorders. TCRdb redid the calling of the 5' RACE reads with MiXCR, one entry per CDR3 protein. The sample lists about 24,000 distinct CDR3 sequences, roughly 13% occurring once. Sequencing used PBMCs. These receptors came from a woman between 40 and 55 years old with HTLV-1-associated myelopathy (HAM/TSP).

V gene TRBV20-1 combines with J gene TRBJ2-7; D possibly corresponds to TRBD2 (5 bases). The CDR3 loop spans 15 amino acids. V was shortened by 0 bases and J by 2 bases, with 14 bases between the two germline ends. Looked up from germline, CDR1 is DFQATT and CDR2 is SNEGSKA (reference sequence). This CDR3 is CSARDMAGATYEQYF. For the CDR3, the DNA is TGCAGTGCTAGAGATATGGCGGGTGCTACCTACGAGCAGTACTTC.

This clonotype has a count of ten or more. The chain joins TRBV24-1 to TRBJ2-1; 9 bases are shared with TRBD1. The J segment lost 5 bases and the V segment lost 0 bases, leaving 4 bases of the junction unmatched. The germline CDR1 and CDR2 sequences are KGHDR and SFDVKD. The CDR3 has 16 amino acids. The CDR3 reads CATSDLTGQGDNEQFF. The CDR3 DNA follows: TGTGCCACCAGTGATTTGACGGGACAGGGCGACAATGAGCAGTTCTTC.

In its sample, this clonotype was seen many times. V is TRBV2 and J is TRBJ2-3; D is undetermined. Trimming shortened V by 0 bases and J by 3 bases, and 13 bases separated the two germline ends. The CDR3 contains 16 residues. Per germline, CDR1 SNHLY and CDR2 FYNNEI. The CDR3 sequence: CASSEADLILTDTQYF. CDR3 bases: TGTGCCAGCAGTGAAGCCGACTTAATTCTTACAGATACGCAGTATTTT.

This clonotype came up many times. The chain couples TRBV9 to TRBJ2-7; weak D call: TRBD2 (6 bases). V shed 2 bases and J shed 4 bases, with 16 bases lying between them. This CDR3 has 15 residues. From germline, CDR1 is SGDLS and CDR2 YYNGEE. The CDR3: CASSVSGGIEYEQYF. CDR3 sequence (DNA): TGTGCCAGCAGCGTCTCCGGCGGGATAGAGTACGAGCAGTACTTC. Full variable domain (remainder filled in from reference TRBV9 and TRBJ2-7): DSGVTQTPKHLITATGQRVTLRCSPRSGDLSVYWYQQSLDQGLQFLIQYYNGEERAKGNILERFSAQQFPDLHSELNLSSLELGDSALYFCASSVSGGIEYEQYFGPGTRLTVT.

This clonotype has at least ten counts. This sequence joins TRBV5-1 and TRBJ2-5; the match to TRBD1 covers 12 bases. With V trimmed by 7 bases and J by 3 bases, 7 bases remained unmatched. CDR3 length: 15 residues. Germline CDR1 reads SGHRS; CDR2 reads YFSETQ. CDR3: CASGEGQGAKETQYF. CDR3 DNA sequence: TGCGCCAGCGGAGAGGGACAGGGGGCGAAAGAGACCCAGTACTTC.

There are many counts of this clonotype. The chain employs TRBV27 and TRBJ1-2, with a tentative D call TRBD1 (6 bases). V dropped 4 bases and J dropped 1 base, with 10 bases sitting between them. Germline V gives CDR1 MNHEY, CDR2 SMNVEV (reference sequence). The CDR3 sequence is 14 residues long. The CDR3, as DNA: TGTGCCAGCAGTTCCAGGGGAGGTAACTATGGCTACACCTTC. Protein sequence: CASSSRGGNYGYTF.

This clonotype was counted at least ten times. The V and J genes are TRBV5-1 and TRBJ2-3, with TRBD2 matching over 13 bases. The CDR3 contains 19 residues. CDR1 SGHRS and CDR2 YFSETQ come from the germline V gene. The J segment lost 2 bases and the V segment lost 4 bases, leaving 13 bases of the junction unmatched. CDR3 sequence (DNA): TGCGCCAGCAGCGGAAGCCACGGGACTAGCGGGGCATACACAGATACGCAGTATTTT. Amino acid sequence: CASSGSHGTSGAYTDTQYF. Full variable domain (rest looked up from reference TRBV5-1 and TRBJ2-3): KAGVTQTPRYLIKTRGQQVTLSCSPISGHRSVSWYQQTPGQGLQFLFEYFSETQRNKGNFPGRFSGRQFSNSRSEMNVSTLELGDSALYLCASSGSHGTSGAYTDTQYFGPGTRLTVL.

This clonotype has at least ten counts. The chain couples TRBV29-1 to TRBJ1-3; TRBD1 is a possible D gene (6 bases). The CDR3 is made up of 13 amino acids. Trimming removed 6 bases from V and 1 base from J, with 10 bases in between. Germline CDR1 is SQVTM and CDR2 is ANQGSEA. This CDR3 is CSVRGGSGNTIYF. DNA for the CDR3: TGCAGCGTCCGAGGGGGTTCTGGAAACACCATATATTTT.